This is a list of T cell receptor beta chains from one sample in a study of blood T cell repertoires in COVID-19. Repertoires were generated with immunoSEQ multiplex PCR, while TCRdb's copy carries only in-frame clones and drops some. The table lists 450,000 or so clones, around 89% of them singletons. Sample: peripheral blood. Source of these receptors: a woman aged 40 to 50 with COVID-19, enrolled during active disease. Each CDR3 is given with its conserved first and last residue. A D gene is named only where the DNA matches it firmly. Size is stated for part of the rows, as once, few or many counts, or as a class when the clone is expanded.

J gene: TRBJ2-2
D gene: TRBD2
clone size: -
V gene: TRBV19
CDR3 protein: CASSLLAGDTGELFF
CDR3 DNA: TGTGCCAGTAGTCTTCTAGCGGGAGACACCGGGGAGCTGTTTTTT

J gene: TRBJ1-6
D gene: -
clone size: -
V gene: TRBV10-3
CDR3 protein: CAISEGGALGSNSPLHF
CDR3 DNA: TGTGCCATCAGTGAGGGGGGGGCCCTAGGTAGCAATTCACCCCTCCACTTT

J gene: TRBJ2-7
D gene: -
clone size: -
V gene: TRBV2
CDR3 protein: CASSEVLGVSDEQYF
CDR3 DNA: TGTGCCAGCAGTGAGGTCTTAGGGGTGTCCGACGAGCAGTACTTC

J gene: TRBJ1-5
D gene: -
clone size: -
V gene: TRBV6-2/TRBV6-3
CDR3 protein: CASSYSGGAAHSNQPQHF
CDR3 DNA: TGTGCCAGCAGTTACAGTGGAGGGGCGGCCCATAGCAATCAGCCCCAGCATTTT

J gene: TRBJ1-1
D gene: -
clone size: -
V gene: TRBV7-2
CDR3 protein: CASSSRLGHRTEAFF
CDR3 DNA: TGTGCCAGCAGCTCACGATTGGGCCACCGCACTGAAGCTTTCTTT

J gene: TRBJ1-2
D gene: -
clone size: -
V gene: TRBV7-9
CDR3 protein: CASSHGGVMSNYGYTF
CDR3 DNA: TGTGCCAGCAGCCACGGGGGGGTGATGTCTAACTATGGCTACACCTTC

J gene: TRBJ1-4
D gene: TRBD1
clone size: -
V gene: TRBV9
CDR3 protein: CASSAVQGMGEKLFF
CDR3 DNA: TGTGCCAGCAGCGCAGTACAGGGGATGGGGGAAAAACTGTTTTTT

J gene: TRBJ2-1
D gene: TRBD2
clone size: -
V gene: TRBV18
CDR3 protein: CASSPGDPGGGEQFF
CDR3 DNA: TGTGCCAGCTCACCAGGGGACCCGGGGGGAGGTGAGCAGTTCTTC

J gene: TRBJ1-2
D gene: TRBD1
clone size: -
V gene: TRBV5-1
CDR3 protein: CASSWDRVNYGYTF
CDR3 DNA: TGCGCCAGCAGCTGGGACAGGGTAAACTATGGCTACACCTTC

J gene: TRBJ1-5
D gene: TRBD1
clone size: -
V gene: TRBV7-8
CDR3 protein: CASSFGTVAVRNQPQHF
CDR3 DNA: TGTGCCAGCAGCTTCGGGACAGTTGCTGTACGCAATCAGCCCCAGCATTTT

J gene: TRBJ1-6
D gene: -
clone size: few
V gene: TRBV19
CDR3 protein: CAASRLGDDSPLHF
CDR3 DNA: TGTGCCGCCTCGAGGCTGGGTGACGATTCACCCCTCCACTTT

J gene: TRBJ2-1
D gene: -
clone size: -
V gene: TRBV2
CDR3 protein: CASSERGNEQFF
CDR3 DNA: TGTGCCAGCAGTGAAAGGGGTAATGAGCAGTTCTTC

J gene: TRBJ1-5
D gene: -
clone size: -
V gene: TRBV28
CDR3 protein: CASSLRLSNQPQHF
CDR3 DNA: TGTGCCAGCAGTTTGAGACTTAGCAATCAGCCCCAGCATTTT

J gene: TRBJ1-4
D gene: TRBD1
clone size: -
V gene: TRBV25-1
CDR3 protein: CASSRDRANSANEKLFF
CDR3 DNA: TGTGCCAGCAGCCGGGACAGGGCCAACTCGGCTAATGAAAAACTGTTTTTT

J gene: TRBJ1-6
D gene: -
clone size: once
V gene: TRBV5-1
CDR3 protein: CASSLAGHGLNSPLHF
CDR3 DNA: TGCGCCAGCAGCTTGGCGGGACACGGACTGAATTCACCCCTCCACTTT

J gene: TRBJ2-5
D gene: TRBD1
clone size: -
V gene: TRBV6-6
CDR3 protein: CASRLQGLEETQYF
CDR3 DNA: TGTGCCAGCAGGTTACAGGGGCTCGAAGAGACCCAGTACTTC

J gene: TRBJ2-7
D gene: -
clone size: -
V gene: TRBV11-2
CDR3 protein: CASSLDLQSIYEQYF
CDR3 DNA: TGTGCCAGCAGCTTAGATCTACAGTCCATCTACGAGCAGTACTTC

J gene: TRBJ2-1
D gene: TRBD2
clone size: -
V gene: TRBV5-1
CDR3 protein: CASSSTSGGFYNEQFF
CDR3 DNA: TGCGCCAGCAGCTCGACTAGCGGGGGGTTTTACAATGAGCAGTTCTTC

J gene: TRBJ1-2
D gene: TRBD1
clone size: -
V gene: TRBV7-2
CDR3 protein: CASSLVGTGAANYGYTF
CDR3 DNA: TGTGCCAGCAGCTTAGTTGGGACAGGGGCTGCTAACTATGGCTACACCTTC

J gene: TRBJ2-7
D gene: TRBD2
clone size: few
V gene: TRBV27
CDR3 protein: CASSFLGSGRANEQYF
CDR3 DNA: TGTGCCAGCAGCTTCCTAGGGAGCGGGAGGGCAAACGAGCAGTACTTC